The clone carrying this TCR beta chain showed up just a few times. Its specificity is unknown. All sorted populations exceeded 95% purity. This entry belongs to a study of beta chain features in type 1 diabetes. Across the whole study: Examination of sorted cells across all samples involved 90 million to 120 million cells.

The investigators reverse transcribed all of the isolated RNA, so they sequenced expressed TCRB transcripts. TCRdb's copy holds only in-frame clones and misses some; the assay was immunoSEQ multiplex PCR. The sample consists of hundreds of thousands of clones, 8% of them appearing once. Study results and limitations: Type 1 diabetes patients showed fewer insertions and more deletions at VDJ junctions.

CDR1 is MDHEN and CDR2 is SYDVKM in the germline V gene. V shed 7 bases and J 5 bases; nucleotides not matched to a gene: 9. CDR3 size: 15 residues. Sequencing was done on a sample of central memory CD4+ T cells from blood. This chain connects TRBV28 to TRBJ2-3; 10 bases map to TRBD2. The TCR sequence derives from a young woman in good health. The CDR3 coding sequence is TGTGCCAGCATGAACGTAGCGGGAGGTGTAGATACGCAGTATTTT. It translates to CASMNVAGGVDTQYF. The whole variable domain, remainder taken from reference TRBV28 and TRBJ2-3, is DVKVTQSSRYLVKRTGEKVFLECVQDMDHENMFWYRQDPGLGLRLIYFSYDVKMKEKGDIPEGYSVSREKKERFSLILESASTNQTSMYLCASMNVAGGVDTQYFGPGTRLTVL.